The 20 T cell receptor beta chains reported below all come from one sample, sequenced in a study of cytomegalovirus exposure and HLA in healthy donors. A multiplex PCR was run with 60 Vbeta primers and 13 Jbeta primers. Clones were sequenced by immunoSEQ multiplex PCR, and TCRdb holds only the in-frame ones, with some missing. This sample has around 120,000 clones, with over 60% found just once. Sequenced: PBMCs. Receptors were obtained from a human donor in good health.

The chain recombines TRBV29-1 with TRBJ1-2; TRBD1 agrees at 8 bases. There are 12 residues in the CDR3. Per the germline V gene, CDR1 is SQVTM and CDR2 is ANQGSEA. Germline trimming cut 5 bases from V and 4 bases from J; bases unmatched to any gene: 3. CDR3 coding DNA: TGCAGCGTTTTAACAGGGGGCTATGGCTACACCTTC. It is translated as CSVLTGGYGYTF.

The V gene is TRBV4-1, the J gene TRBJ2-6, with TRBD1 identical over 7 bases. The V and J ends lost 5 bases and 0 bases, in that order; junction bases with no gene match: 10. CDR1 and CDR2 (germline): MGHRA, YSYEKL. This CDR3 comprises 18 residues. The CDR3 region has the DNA TGCGCCAGCAGCTTCCGACAGGGTAACCTCTCTGGGGCCAACGTCCTGACTTTC. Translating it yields CASSFRQGNLSGANVLTF.

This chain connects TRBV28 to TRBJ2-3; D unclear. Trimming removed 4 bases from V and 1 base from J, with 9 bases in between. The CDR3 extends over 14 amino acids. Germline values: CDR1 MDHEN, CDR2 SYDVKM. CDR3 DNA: TGTGCCAGCAGTTGGGCAGTGGGCACAGATACGCAGTATTTT. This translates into CASSWAVGTDTQYF.

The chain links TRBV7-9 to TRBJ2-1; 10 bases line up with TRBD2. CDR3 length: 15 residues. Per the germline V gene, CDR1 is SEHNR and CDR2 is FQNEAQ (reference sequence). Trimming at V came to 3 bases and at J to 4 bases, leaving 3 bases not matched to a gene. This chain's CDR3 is CASSLLAGAYNEQFF. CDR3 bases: TGTGCCAGCAGCTTGCTAGCGGGGGCATACAATGAGCAGTTCTTC. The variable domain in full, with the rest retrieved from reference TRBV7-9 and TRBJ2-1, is DTGVSQNPRHKITKRGQNVTFRCDPISEHNRLYWYRQTLGQGPEFLTYFQNEAQLEKSRLLSDRFSAERPKGSFSTLEIQRTEQGDSAMYLCASSLLAGAYNEQFFGPGTRLTVL.

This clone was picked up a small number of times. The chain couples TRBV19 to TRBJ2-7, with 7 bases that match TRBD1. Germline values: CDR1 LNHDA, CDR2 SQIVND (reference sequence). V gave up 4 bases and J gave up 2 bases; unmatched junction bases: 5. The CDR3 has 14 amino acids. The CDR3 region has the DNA TGTGCCAGTAGTAGGGACAGTACCACCTACGAGCAGTACTTC. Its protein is CASSRDSTTYEQYF.

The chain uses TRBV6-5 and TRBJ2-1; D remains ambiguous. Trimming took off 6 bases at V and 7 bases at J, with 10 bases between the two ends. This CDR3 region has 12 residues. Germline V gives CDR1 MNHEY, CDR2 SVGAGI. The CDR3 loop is CASRGLGNEQFF. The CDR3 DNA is TGTGCCAGCAGGGGTCTAGGAAATGAGCAGTTCTTC.

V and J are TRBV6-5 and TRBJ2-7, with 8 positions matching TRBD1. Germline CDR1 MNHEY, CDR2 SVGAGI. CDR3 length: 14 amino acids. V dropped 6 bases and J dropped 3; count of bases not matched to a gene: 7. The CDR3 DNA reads TGTGCCAGCAGCGCCGGACAGGGTCGCTACGAGCAGTACTTC. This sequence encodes CASSAGQGRYEQYF.

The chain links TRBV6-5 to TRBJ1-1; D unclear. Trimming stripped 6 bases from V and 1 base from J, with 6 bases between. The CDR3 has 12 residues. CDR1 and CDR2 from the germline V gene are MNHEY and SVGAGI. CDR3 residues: CASSRQNTEAFF. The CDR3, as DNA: TGTGCCAGCAGCAGACAGAACACTGAAGCTTTCTTT.

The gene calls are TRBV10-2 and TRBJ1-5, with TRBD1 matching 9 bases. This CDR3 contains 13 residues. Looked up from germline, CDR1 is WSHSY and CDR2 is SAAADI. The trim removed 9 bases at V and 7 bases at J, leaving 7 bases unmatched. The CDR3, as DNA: TGCGCCAGTGAACAGGGGGCAGGACAGCCCCAGCATTTT. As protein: CASEQGAGQPQHF.

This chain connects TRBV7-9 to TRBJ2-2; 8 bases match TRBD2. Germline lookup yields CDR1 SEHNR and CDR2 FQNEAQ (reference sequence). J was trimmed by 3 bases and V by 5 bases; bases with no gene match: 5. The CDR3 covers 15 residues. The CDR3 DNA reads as TGTGCCAGCAGCCTAACTAGCGGATACACCGGGGAGCTGTTTTTT. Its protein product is CASSLTSGYTGELFF.

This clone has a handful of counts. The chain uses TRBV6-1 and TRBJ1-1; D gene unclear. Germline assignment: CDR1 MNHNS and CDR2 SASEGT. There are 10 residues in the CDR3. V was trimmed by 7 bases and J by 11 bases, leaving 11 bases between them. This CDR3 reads CASTQTGAFF. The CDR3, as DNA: TGTGCCAGCACCCAAACGGGGGCTTTCTTT.

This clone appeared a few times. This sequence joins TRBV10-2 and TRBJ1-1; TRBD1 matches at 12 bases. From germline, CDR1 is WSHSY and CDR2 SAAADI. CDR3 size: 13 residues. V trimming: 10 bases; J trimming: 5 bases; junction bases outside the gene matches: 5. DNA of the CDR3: TGCGCCACAGGGACAGGGGGCGGGACTGAAGCTTTCTTT. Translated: CATGTGGGTEAFF.

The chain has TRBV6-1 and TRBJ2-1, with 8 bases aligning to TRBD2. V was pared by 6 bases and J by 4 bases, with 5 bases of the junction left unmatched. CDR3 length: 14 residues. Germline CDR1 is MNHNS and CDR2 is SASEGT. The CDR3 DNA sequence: TGTGCCAGCAGCGCTAGCGGGTATTACAATGAGCAGTTCTTC. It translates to CASSASGYYNEQFF.

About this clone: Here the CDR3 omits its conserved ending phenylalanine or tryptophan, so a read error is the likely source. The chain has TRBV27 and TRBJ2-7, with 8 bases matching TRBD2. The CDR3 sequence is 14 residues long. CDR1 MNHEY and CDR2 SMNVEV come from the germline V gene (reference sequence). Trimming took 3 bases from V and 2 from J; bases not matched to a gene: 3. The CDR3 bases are TGTGCCAGCAGTTTCAACGGGGGGGCCTACGAGCAGTACCTC. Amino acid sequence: CASSFNGGAYEQYL.

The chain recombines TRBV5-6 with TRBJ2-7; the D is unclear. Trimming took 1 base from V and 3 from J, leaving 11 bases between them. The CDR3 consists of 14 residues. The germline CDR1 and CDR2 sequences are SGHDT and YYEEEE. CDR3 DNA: TGTGCCAGCAGCTTGTGGGCTATGGGCTACGAGCAGTACTTC. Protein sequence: CASSLWAMGYEQYF.

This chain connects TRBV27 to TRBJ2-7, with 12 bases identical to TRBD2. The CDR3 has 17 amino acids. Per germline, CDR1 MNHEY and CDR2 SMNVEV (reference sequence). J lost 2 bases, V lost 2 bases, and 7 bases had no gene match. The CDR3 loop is CASSLVPSGGEAYEQYF. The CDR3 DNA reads TGTGCCAGCAGTTTAGTTCCTAGCGGGGGGGAAGCCTACGAGCAGTACTTC.

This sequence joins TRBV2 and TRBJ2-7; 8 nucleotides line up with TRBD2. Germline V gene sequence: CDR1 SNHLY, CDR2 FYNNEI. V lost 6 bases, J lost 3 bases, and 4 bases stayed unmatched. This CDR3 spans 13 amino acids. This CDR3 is CASRGLDRYEQYF. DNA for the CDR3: TGTGCCAGCAGGGGACTAGACCGCTACGAGCAGTACTTC.

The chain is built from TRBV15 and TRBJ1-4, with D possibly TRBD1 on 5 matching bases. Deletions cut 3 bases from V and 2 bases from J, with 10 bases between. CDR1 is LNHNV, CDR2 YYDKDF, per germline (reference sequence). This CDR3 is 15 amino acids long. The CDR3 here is CATSRIGGTNEKLFF. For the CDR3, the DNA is TGTGCCACCAGCAGGATCGGGGGGACTAATGAAAAACTGTTTTTT.

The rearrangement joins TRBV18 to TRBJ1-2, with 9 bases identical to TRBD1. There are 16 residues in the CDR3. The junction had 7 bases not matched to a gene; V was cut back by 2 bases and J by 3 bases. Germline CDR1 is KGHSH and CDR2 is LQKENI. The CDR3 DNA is TGTGCCAGCTCACCATCTCCGGACAGGGGCGACTATGGCTACACCTTC. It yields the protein CASSPSPDRGDYGYTF.

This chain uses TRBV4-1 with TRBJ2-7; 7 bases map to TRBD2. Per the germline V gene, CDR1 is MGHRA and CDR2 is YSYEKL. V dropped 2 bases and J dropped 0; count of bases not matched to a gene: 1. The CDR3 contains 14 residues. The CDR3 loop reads CASSQRGDSYEQYF. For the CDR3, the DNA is TGCGCCAGCAGCCAACGGGGGGACTCCTACGAGCAGTACTTC.